The 3 T cell receptor beta chains below were found in one sample sequenced in a study of blood T cell repertoires in COVID-19. Clones were sequenced by immunoSEQ multiplex PCR, and TCRdb holds only the in-frame ones, with some missing. The profile shows over 300,000 clones, 75% to 90% of them singletons. Sequenced material: PBMCs or T cells enriched from blood (not recorded which). The receptors were sampled from a woman aged 40 to 50 who had recovered from COVID-19.

J is TRBJ1-5 and V is TRBV12-3 or TRBV12-4; D remains unclear. There are 13 residues in the CDR3. V lost 5 bases and J 3 bases, leaving 8 bases between the germline ends. The CDR3 reads CASSRTYNQPQHF. The CDR3 DNA is TGTGCCAGCAGTAGAACCTACAATCAGCCCCAGCATTTT.

The chain has TRBV7-8 and TRBJ2-1, with 9 bases fitting TRBD1. CDR1 is SGHVS and CDR2 is FQNEAQ in the germline V gene. This CDR3 has 13 residues. Trimming took 4 bases from V and 7 from J; bases not matched to a gene: 2. The CDR3 region is CASSWDRDNEQFF. Here the CDR3 DNA reads TGTGCCAGCAGCTGGGACAGGGATAATGAGCAGTTCTTC.

The V call is TRBV3-1 (or the pseudogene TRBV3-2), the J call TRBJ2-1, with 9 bases identical to TRBD2. The CDR3 extends over 16 amino acids. CDR1 is LGHDT, CDR2 YNNKEL, per germline (reference sequence). V gave up 0 bases and J gave up 4 bases; unmatched junction bases: 4. CDR3 nucleotides: TGTGCCAGCAGCCAAGACGGGAGCGGGGGGTACAATGAGCAGTTCTTC. It is translated as CASSQDGSGGYNEQFF.